This entry lists 26 T cell receptor beta chains sequenced from one sample in a study of cytomegalovirus exposure and HLA in healthy donors. PCR was performed using 60 Vbeta and 13 Jbeta primers. TCRdb's copy holds only in-frame clones and misses some; the assay was immunoSEQ multiplex PCR. The listing records 150,000 to 200,000 clones. Sequenced input: PBMCs. Receptor source: a man aged 25 to 45 in good health and CMV-seronegative.

The CDR3: CASKTAGTRKGYTF. As DNA, the CDR3 is TGTGCCAGCAAAACCGCCGGGACTAGGAAAGGCTACACCTTC. V is TRBV19 and J is TRBJ1-2; tentatively, D is TRBD1 (5 bases). The CDR3 length is 14 residues. Germline CDR1 reads LNHDA; CDR2 reads SQIVND (reference sequence). The V end was cut by 9 bases, the J end by 8 bases, with 22 bases between.

The rearrangement links TRBV6-5 to TRBJ2-7, with TRBD2 identical over 12 bases. The germline CDR1 and CDR2 sequences are MNHEY and SVGAGI. Trimming cost V 6 bases and J 3 bases; bases outside gene matches: 6. The CDR3 has 15 amino acids. CDR3 nucleotides: TGTGCCAGCAGCTCCACTAGCGGGGGGAGCTACGAGCAGTACTTC. Amino acid sequence: CASSSTSGGSYEQYF.

V gene TRBV27 combines with J gene TRBJ2-4, with D uncertain. V was shortened by 5 bases and J by 3 bases, with 8 bases between the two germline ends. Germline lookup yields CDR1 MNHEY and CDR2 SMNVEV (reference sequence). The CDR3 is 13 residues long. DNA for the CDR3: TGTGCCAGCAGTGTCCCAGACAAAAACATTCAGTACTTC. Its translation is CASSVPDKNIQYF.

V gene TRBV4-1 combines with J gene TRBJ2-3; TRBD2 agrees at 9 bases. The V gene's germline CDR1 is MGHRA and CDR2 YSYEKL. Trimming at V came to 1 base and at J to 1 base, leaving 6 bases not matched to a gene. This CDR3 contains 17 residues. The CDR3, as DNA: TGCGCCAGCAGCCAAGGGAGACTAGCGGACCGCACAGATACGCAGTATTTT. Translated: CASSQGRLADRTDTQYF.

Concerning this clone itself: This sample also contains other DNA sequences that code for the same CDR3. The chain recombines TRBV5-1 with TRBJ1-2; 11 bases agree with TRBD1. V was pared by 0 bases and J by 3 bases, with 1 base of the junction left unmatched. This CDR3 spans 15 amino acids. From germline, CDR1 is SGHRS and CDR2 YFSETQ. CDR3 amino acids: CASSLEGQGDYGYTF. CDR3 coding DNA: TGCGCCAGCAGCTTGGAGGGACAGGGGGACTATGGCTACACCTTC.

The chain is built from TRBV29-1 and TRBJ2-7; D possibly corresponds to TRBD1 (5 bases). The CDR3 has 14 residues. Deletions cut 3 bases from V and 3 bases from J, with 15 bases between. Germline CDR1 SQVTM, CDR2 ANQGSEA. Here the CDR3 reads CSVEDDQGNYEQYF. In nucleotides, the CDR3 is TGCAGCGTTGAGGACGATCAGGGCAACTACGAGCAGTACTTC.

The chain employs TRBV6-5 and TRBJ1-2; no clear D gene. Deletions cut 0 bases from V and 5 bases from J, with 10 bases between. Germline V lookup: CDR1 MNHEY, CDR2 SVGAGI. The CDR3 covers 14 residues. The CDR3 region has the DNA TGTGCCAGCAGTTACTCAACGACTGGATATGGCTACACCTTC. Translating it yields CASSYSTTGYGYTF.

CDR3 nucleotides: TGTGCCAGCAGCGCCCGGGGACAGGTTGACTCCTACGAGCAGTACTTC. This gives the protein CASSARGQVDSYEQYF. The chain is built from TRBV9 and TRBJ2-7, with TRBD1 matching 8 bases. This CDR3 is 16 amino acids long. In germline, CDR1 is SGDLS, CDR2 YYNGEE. V trimming: 3 bases; J trimming: 0 bases; junction bases outside the gene matches: 8.

The chain joins TRBV11-2 to TRBJ2-7; possible D gene TRBD1, 6 bases. CDR1 is SGHAT and CDR2 is FQNNGV in the germline V gene. V was pared by 7 bases and J by 2 bases, with 6 bases between. This CDR3 is 11 amino acids long. The DNA of the CDR3 is TGTGCCAGCACAGGGGCCTACGAGCAGTACTTC. Protein: CASTGAYEQYF.

V usage is TRBV4-1 and J usage is TRBJ2-7, with 10 bases that match TRBD2. Germline loops: CDR1 MGHRA, CDR2 YSYEKL. V was pared by 0 bases and J by 5 bases, with 7 bases of the junction left unmatched. The CDR3 length is 16 residues. The CDR3 loop reads CASSQDFPSGRHEQYF. The CDR3 DNA is TGCGCCAGCAGCCAAGATTTTCCTAGCGGGAGACACGAGCAGTACTTC.

For this clone: The sample contains more than one DNA sequence encoding this CDR3. The genes are TRBV10-3 and TRBJ1-1; 9 bases map to TRBD1. Trimming cost V 7 bases and J 5 bases; bases outside gene matches: 8. Germline V lookup: CDR1 ENHRY, CDR2 SYGVKD. The CDR3 has 14 amino acids. CDR3 in amino acids: CAINPGQGATEAFF. The CDR3 DNA reads TGTGCCATCAACCCGGGACAGGGAGCAACTGAAGCTTTCTTT.

The V call is TRBV5-4, the J call TRBJ2-5, with D perhaps matching TRBD2 (6 bases). Germline V CDR1 and CDR2: SGHNT, YYREEE (reference sequence). This CDR3 is 15 amino acids long. Trimming shortened V by 5 bases and J by 3 bases, and 17 bases separated the two germline ends. The CDR3 nucleotides are TGTGCCAGCAGTTCCAGGACTACTGCAAAAGAGACCCAGTACTTC. Translated, it gives CASSSRTTAKETQYF.

V usage is TRBV30 and J usage is TRBJ2-1; 9 bases align to TRBD1. V lost 3 bases, J lost 4 bases, and 13 bases stayed unmatched. The CDR3 contains 17 residues. The germline CDR1 and CDR2 sequences are GTSNPN and SVGIG (reference sequence). The CDR3 here is CAWSSDRGQGRYNEQFF. CDR3 coding DNA: TGTGCCTGGAGCTCCGATAGAGGACAGGGGCGTTACAATGAGCAGTTCTTC.

This sequence joins TRBV4-2 and TRBJ2-1, with a possible D match to TRBD1 (6 bases). Germline CDR1 LGHNA, CDR2 YNFKEQ. Between the trimmed V and J ends, which lost 3 bases and 5 bases, there was a span of 11 bases. CDR3 length equals 14 residues. The CDR3 bases are TGTGCCAGCAGCCAGGGTAGACAGGACAATGAGCAGTTCTTC. This encodes CASSQGRQDNEQFF.

The chain uses TRBV7-7 and TRBJ1-4; no reliable D call. Trimming left V 4 bases short and J 5 bases short, with 11 bases between. The CDR3 is made up of 14 amino acids. Germline V lookup: CDR1 SSHAT, CDR2 FNYEAQ (reference sequence). CDR3 DNA sequence: TGTGCCAGCAGCTCCAGCAACGGGAATGAAAAACTGTTTTTT. Protein sequence: CASSSSNGNEKLFF.

The CDR3 DNA sequence: TGTGCCAGCAGTTCGGTCACAGATACGCAGTATTTT. It translates to CASSSVTDTQYF. This sequence joins TRBV28 and TRBJ2-3, with D unresolved. Per germline, CDR1 MDHEN and CDR2 SYDVKM. Trimming took off 4 bases at V and 2 bases at J, with 4 bases between the two ends. The CDR3 has 12 residues.

The chain is built from TRBV19 and TRBJ2-3; 9 nucleotides match TRBD1. The CDR3 contains 15 residues. V lost 4 bases and J lost 6; bases outside the gene matches: 8. In germline, CDR1 is LNHDA, CDR2 SQIVND (reference sequence). This CDR3 is CASSKGQGTEDTQYF. The CDR3 bases are TGTGCCAGTAGTAAGGGACAGGGTACCGAGGATACGCAGTATTTT.

The chain recombines TRBV7-2 with TRBJ1-2, with 8 nucleotides matching TRBD1. V shed 3 bases, J shed 7 bases, and the junction held 7 bases outside the gene matches. The CDR3 runs to 14 residues. Per the germline V gene, CDR1 is SGHTA and CDR2 is FQGNSA. The CDR3 DNA reads TGTGCCAGCAGCTTTCGGACAGGGAGGGGTGGCTACACCTTC. Amino acid sequence: CASSFRTGRGGYTF.

The chain recombines TRBV6-5 with TRBJ2-3; TRBD2 matches 12 bases. CDR3 length equals 16 residues. CDR1 and CDR2 from the germline V gene are MNHEY and SVGAGI. V dropped 0 bases and J dropped 7; count of bases not matched to a gene: 5. CDR3 protein: CASSYSILAGGYTQYF. For the CDR3, the DNA is TGTGCCAGCAGTTACTCGATACTAGCGGGAGGCTATACGCAGTATTTT.

J is TRBJ1-1 and V is TRBV28; TRBD1 might be the D (6 bases). V gave up 5 bases and J gave up 1 base, with 8 bases separating them. The CDR3 covers 13 residues. CDR1 is MDHEN and CDR2 is SYDVKM in the germline V gene. CDR3 bases: TGTGCCAGCAGTCTGGGACAGAACACTGAAGCTTTCTTT. Protein product: CASSLGQNTEAFF.

This CDR3 is CAWSAMGVFGGETDTQYF. For the CDR3, the DNA is TGTGCCTGGAGTGCCATGGGCGTGTTCGGGGGAGAAACAGATACGCAGTATTTT. This chain links TRBV30 with TRBJ2-3; D may be TRBD2 (6 bases). CDR3 length: 18 residues. The germline CDR1 and CDR2 sequences are GTSNPN and SVGIG (reference sequence). V dropped 1 base and J dropped 3 bases, with 23 bases sitting between them.

The V and J genes are TRBV19 and TRBJ1-2; 7 nucleotides agree with TRBD1. The CDR3 runs 15 residues. Per germline, CDR1 LNHDA and CDR2 SQIVND (reference sequence). V lost 8 bases to trimming and J lost 0 bases; unmatched junction nucleotides: 9. The chain's CDR3 is CASLPGGSSNYGYTF. CDR3 in DNA: TGTGCCAGTCTCCCAGGGGGGAGCTCTAACTATGGCTACACCTTC.

This sequence joins TRBV18 and TRBJ1-5, with TRBD1 matching 9 bases. CDR3 length: 16 residues. In germline, CDR1 is KGHSH, CDR2 LQKENI. V lost 6 bases to trimming and J lost 4 bases; unmatched junction nucleotides: 10. The CDR3 loop is CASSLTWDRENQPQHF. The DNA of the CDR3 is TGTGCCAGCTCCCTTACTTGGGACAGGGAAAATCAGCCCCAGCATTTT.

V gene TRBV7-9 combines with J gene TRBJ1-6, with a weak D call TRBD1 (6 bases). Germline V CDR1 and CDR2: SEHNR, FQNEAQ (reference sequence). CDR3 length: 15 amino acids. V lost 5 bases, J lost 5 bases, and 13 bases lay in between. Here the CDR3 reads CASSQRQAHNSPLHF. As DNA, the CDR3 is TGTGCCAGCAGCCAACGACAGGCGCATAATTCACCCCTCCACTTT.

The CDR3 nucleotides are TGTGCCAGCAGCCATAGCGGGGCCGCCTTTGCAGATACGCAGTATTTT. Its translation: CASSHSGAAFADTQYF. The chain carries TRBV5-4 and TRBJ2-3, with 8 positions matching TRBD2. The CDR3 sequence is 16 residues long. CDR1 and CDR2 from the germline V gene are SGHNT and YYREEE (reference sequence). V lost 4 bases and J lost 4; bases outside the gene matches: 11.

V gene TRBV9 combines with J gene TRBJ2-6; D gene unclear. This CDR3 spans 16 amino acids. With 1 base removed from V and 3 bases from J, the gap between germline ends came to 11 bases. Germline CDR1 is SGDLS and CDR2 is YYNGEE. CDR3 nucleotide sequence: TGTGCCAGCAGCGTATTAGCCGGCTTTGGGGCCAACGTCCTGACTTTC. It encodes CASSVLAGFGANVLTF.